The next 8 T cell receptor beta chains were all read from a single sample in a study of T cells in Graves' hyperthyroidism and ophthalmopathy. TCR beta CDR3 sequences were amplified from RNA transcripts. HTBI primers were used for first-round RT-PCR of the TCR CDR3. A single record per CDR3 protein comes from TCRdb applying MiXCR to the multiplex PCR reads. The sample lists some 500,000 distinct CDR3 sequences; 15% to 20% were seen once. Material for sequencing was blood. Every receptor here comes from a woman aged 25 to 39 with Graves' ophthalmopathy.

This clonotype was detected ten times or more. V and J are TRBV27 and TRBJ1-6; the D is unclear. Germline loops: CDR1 MNHEY, CDR2 SMNVEV (reference sequence). CDR3 length: 13 residues. V gave up 6 bases and J gave up 8 bases, with 11 bases separating them. CDR3 in amino acids: CASRVLGHSPLHF. The CDR3 coding sequence is TGTGCCAGCAGGGTCCTCGGTCATTCACCCCTCCACTTT.

The V and J genes are TRBV7-6 and TRBJ2-5, with TRBD2 as a possible D gene (7 bases). This CDR3 is 14 amino acids long. Germline CDR1 and CDR2: SGHVS and FNYEAQ. The germline V and J ends were trimmed by 5 bases and 4 bases, with 14 bases remaining between them. In DNA, the CDR3 is TGTGCCAGCAGCCCCTGGGGGGGGCGAGAGACCCAGTACTTC. Its protein product is CASSPWGGRETQYF.

The sample holds many counts of this clonotype. The V and J genes are TRBV5-1 and TRBJ2-7; 15 positions match TRBD2. Trimming took 0 bases from V and 4 from J; bases not matched to a gene: 5. Looked up from germline, CDR1 is SGHRS and CDR2 is YFSETQ. The CDR3 is made up of 17 amino acids. This chain's CDR3 is CASSLVPGLAGGYEQYF. The DNA of the CDR3 is TGCGCCAGCAGCTTGGTTCCGGGACTAGCGGGAGGTTACGAGCAGTACTTC.

Regarding this clonotype: Given a much more abundant clone one base away, this may be a read error. The chain couples TRBV20-1 to TRBJ2-7, with 10 positions matching TRBD2. Germline CDR1 DFQATT, CDR2 SNEGSKA (reference sequence). This CDR3 region has 14 residues. V trimming: 3 bases; J trimming: 4 bases; junction bases outside the gene matches: 6. The CDR3 loop is CSARLAGEGYEQYF. The CDR3 nucleotides read TGCAGTGCTAGGCTAGCGGGAGAAGGTTACGAGCAGTACTTC.

There are many counts of this clonotype. CDR3 region: CASSLGQGYRTEAFF. CDR3 DNA: TGTGCCAGCAGTTTGGGACAGGGTTATCGCACTGAAGCTTTCTTT. This chain links TRBV28 with TRBJ1-1; 9 bases fit TRBD1. The V gene's germline CDR1 is MDHEN and CDR2 SYDVKM. The CDR3 loop spans 15 amino acids. J lost 4 bases, V lost 3 bases, and 6 bases had no gene match.

The gene calls are TRBV6-4 and TRBJ2-2, with TRBD1 identical over 7 bases. The CDR3 has 13 amino acids. Germline V lookup: CDR1 MRHNA, CDR2 SNTAGT. The ends lost 3 bases at V and 6 bases at J; junction bases unmatched: 1. CDR3 residues: CASSEQGAGELFF. The CDR3 DNA is TGTGCCAGCAGTGAGCAGGGGGCCGGGGAGCTGTTTTTT.

This clonotype has only a few counts. The V and J genes are TRBV7-9 and TRBJ2-3; D gene uncertain. Per the germline V gene, CDR1 is SEHNR and CDR2 is FQNEAQ (reference sequence). This CDR3 has 15 residues. Trimming pared 2 bases from V and 3 bases from J, leaving 12 bases between. CDR3 sequence: CASSLQAFQTDTQYF. The DNA of the CDR3 is TGTGCCAGCAGCTTACAGGCTTTTCAGACAGATACGCAGTATTTT. The variable domain in full, with the rest retrieved from reference TRBV7-9 and TRBJ2-3, is DTGVSQNPRHKITKRGQNVTFRCDPISEHNRLYWYRQTLGQGPEFLTYFQNEAQLEKSRLLSDRFSAERPKGSFSTLEIQRTEQGDSAMYLCASSLQAFQTDTQYFGPGTRLTVL.

In its sample, this clonotype was seen many times. This chain connects TRBV20-1 to TRBJ2-3; TRBD2 matches at 7 bases. V lost 0 bases and J lost 3; bases outside the gene matches: 6. This CDR3 spans 15 amino acids. Germline assignment: CDR1 DFQATT and CDR2 SNEGSKA (reference sequence). CDR3 region: CSAREPGRRTDTQYF. The CDR3 coding sequence is TGCAGTGCTAGAGAACCCGGGAGGAGGACAGATACGCAGTATTTT.